The source of this T cell receptor beta chain is a study of early T cells in non-severe SARS-CoV-2 infection. Study context: Unsorted whole blood bulk RNA was sequenced, with unpaired chains.

Researchers tagged individual cDNA molecules with unique molecular identifiers. TCRdb reprocessed the 5' RACE reads with MiXCR, giving one entry per CDR3 protein. The sample records 55,000 to 65,000 distinct CDR3 sequences, 8% to 9.5% being singletons. This clonotype was detected many times. J lost 0 bases, V lost 3 bases, and 1 base had no gene match. This CDR3 spans 16 amino acids. Germline V gives CDR1 SGHRS, CDR2 YFSETQ. The sequence came from an adult who was a healthcare worker with PCR-confirmed SARS-CoV-2 infection or an uninfected control (not recorded which). The gene calls are TRBV5-1 and TRBJ2-2; TRBD1 agrees at 11 bases. Sequencing was carried out using whole blood. The CDR3 loop is CASSSGQGANTGELFF. The CDR3 region has the DNA TGCGCCAGCAGCTCGGGACAGGGGGCGAACACCGGGGAGCTGTTTTTT.